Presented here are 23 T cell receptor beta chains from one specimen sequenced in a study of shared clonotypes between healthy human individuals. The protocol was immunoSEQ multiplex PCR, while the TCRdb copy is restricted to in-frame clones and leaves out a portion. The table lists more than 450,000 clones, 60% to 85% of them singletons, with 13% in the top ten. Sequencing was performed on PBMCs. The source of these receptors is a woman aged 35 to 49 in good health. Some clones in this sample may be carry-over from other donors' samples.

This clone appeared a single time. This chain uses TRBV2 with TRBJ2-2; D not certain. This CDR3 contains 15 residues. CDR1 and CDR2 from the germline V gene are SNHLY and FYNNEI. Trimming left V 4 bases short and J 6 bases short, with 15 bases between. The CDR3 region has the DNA TGTGCCAGCAGTGCCATCTCGCAGGCCGCCGGGGAGCTGTTTTTT. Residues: CASSAISQAAGELFF.

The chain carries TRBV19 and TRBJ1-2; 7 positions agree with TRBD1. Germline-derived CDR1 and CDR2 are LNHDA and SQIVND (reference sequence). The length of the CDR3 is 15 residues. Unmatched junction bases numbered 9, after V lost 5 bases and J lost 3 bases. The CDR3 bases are TGTGCCAGTAGTCCGAGGGGGCAGAACTACTATGGCTACACCTTC. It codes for CASSPRGQNYYGYTF.

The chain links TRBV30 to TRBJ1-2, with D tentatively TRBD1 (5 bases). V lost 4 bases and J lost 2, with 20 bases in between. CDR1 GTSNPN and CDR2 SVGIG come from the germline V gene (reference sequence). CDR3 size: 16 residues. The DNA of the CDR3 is TGTGCCTGGACCGCTGTTATGTGGGGCTCGAACTATGGCTACACCTTC. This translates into CAWTAVMWGSNYGYTF. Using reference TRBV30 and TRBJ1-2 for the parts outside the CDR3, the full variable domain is SQTIHQWPATLVQPVGSPLSLECTVEGTSNPNLYWYRQAAGRGLQLLFYSVGIGQISSEVPQNLSASRPQDRQFILSSKKLLLSDSGFYLCAWTAVMWGSNYGYTFGSGTRLTVV.

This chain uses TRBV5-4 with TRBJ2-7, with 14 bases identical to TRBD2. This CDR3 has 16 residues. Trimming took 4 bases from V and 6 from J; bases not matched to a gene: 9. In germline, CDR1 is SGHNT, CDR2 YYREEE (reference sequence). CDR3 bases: TGTGCCAGCAGCCCGGGACTAGCGGGAGTCGTAGGCGAGCAGTACTTC. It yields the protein CASSPGLAGVVGEQYF.

The CDR3 DNA reads TGTGCCAGCAGTTTATTATGGGGAGCTACTAATGAAAAACTGTTTTTT. Protein product: CASSLLWGATNEKLFF. The chain carries TRBV28 and TRBJ1-4; D gene ambiguous. Trimming stripped 1 base from V and 2 bases from J, with 11 bases between. The germline CDR1 and CDR2 sequences are MDHEN and SYDVKM. The CDR3 covers 16 residues.

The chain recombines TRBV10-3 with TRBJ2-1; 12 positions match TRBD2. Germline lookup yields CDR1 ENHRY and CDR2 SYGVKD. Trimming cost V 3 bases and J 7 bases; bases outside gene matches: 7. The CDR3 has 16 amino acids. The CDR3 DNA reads TGTGCCATCAGTGACTCGACTAGCGGGAGTGCGAATGAGCAGTTCTTC. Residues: CAISDSTSGSANEQFF.

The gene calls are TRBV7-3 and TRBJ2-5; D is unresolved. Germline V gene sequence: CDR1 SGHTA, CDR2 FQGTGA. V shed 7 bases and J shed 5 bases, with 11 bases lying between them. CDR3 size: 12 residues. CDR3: CASIPVQETQYF. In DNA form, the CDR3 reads TGTGCCAGCATCCCGGTGCAGGAGACCCAGTACTTC. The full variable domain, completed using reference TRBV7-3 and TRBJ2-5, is GAGVSQTPSNKVTEKGKYVELRCDPISGHTALYWYRQSLGQGPEFLIYFQGTGAADDSGLPNDRFFAVRPEGSVSTLKIQRTERGDSAVYLCASIPVQETQYFGPGTRLLVL.

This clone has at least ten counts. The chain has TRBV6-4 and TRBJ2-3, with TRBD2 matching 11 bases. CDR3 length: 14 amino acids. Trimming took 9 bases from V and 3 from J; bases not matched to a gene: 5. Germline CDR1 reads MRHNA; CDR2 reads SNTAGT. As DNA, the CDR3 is TGTGCCAGTTCACTAGCGGGAGAAACAGATACGCAGTATTTT. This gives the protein CASSLAGETDTQYF.

CDR3 region: CASSLSDRPYEQYF. DNA of the CDR3: TGTGCCAGCAGCTTATCTGACAGGCCCTACGAGCAGTACTTC. This chain uses TRBV7-9 with TRBJ2-7; D may be TRBD1 (6 bases). V shed 2 bases and J shed 2 bases, with 10 bases lying between them. Germline CDR1 and CDR2: SEHNR and FQNEAQ (reference sequence). The CDR3 loop spans 14 amino acids.

The CDR3 here is CASSLDFSGRVYNEQFF. Here the CDR3 DNA reads TGTGCCAGCAGCTTAGATTTTAGCGGGAGGGTCTACAATGAGCAGTTCTTC. The chain is built from TRBV7-9 and TRBJ2-1, with 11 bases identical to TRBD2. Losses at the gene ends were 1 base for V and 3 bases for J; bases not matched to a gene: 5. Germline V lookup: CDR1 SEHNR, CDR2 FQNEAQ (reference sequence). CDR3 length: 17 amino acids.

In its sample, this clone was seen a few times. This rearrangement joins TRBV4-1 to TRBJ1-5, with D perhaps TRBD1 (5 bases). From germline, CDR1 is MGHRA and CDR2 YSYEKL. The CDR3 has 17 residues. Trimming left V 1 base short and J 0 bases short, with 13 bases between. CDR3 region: CASSQVPGAYSNQPQHF. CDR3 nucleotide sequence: TGCGCCAGCAGCCAAGTCCCCGGGGCCTATAGCAATCAGCCCCAGCATTTT.

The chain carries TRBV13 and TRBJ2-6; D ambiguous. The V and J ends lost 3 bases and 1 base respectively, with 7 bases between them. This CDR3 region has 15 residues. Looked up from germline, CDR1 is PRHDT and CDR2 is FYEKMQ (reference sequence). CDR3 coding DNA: TGTGCCAGCAGCTTCTCGTGGTCTGGGGCCAACGTCCTGACTTTC. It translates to CASSFSWSGANVLTF. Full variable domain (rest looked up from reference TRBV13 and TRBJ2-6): AAGVIQSPRHLIKEKRETATLKCYPIPRHDTVYWYQQGPGQDPQFLISFYEKMQSDKGSIPDRFSAQQFSDYHSELNMSSLELGDSALYFCASSFSWSGANVLTFGAGSRLTVL.

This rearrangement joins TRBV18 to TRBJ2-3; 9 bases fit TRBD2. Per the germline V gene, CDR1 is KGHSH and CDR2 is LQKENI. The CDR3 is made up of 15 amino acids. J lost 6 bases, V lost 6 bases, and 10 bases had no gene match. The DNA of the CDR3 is TGTGCCAGCTCGTATGGCGCTAGCGGGATTGATACGCAGTATTTT. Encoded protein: CASSYGASGIDTQYF.

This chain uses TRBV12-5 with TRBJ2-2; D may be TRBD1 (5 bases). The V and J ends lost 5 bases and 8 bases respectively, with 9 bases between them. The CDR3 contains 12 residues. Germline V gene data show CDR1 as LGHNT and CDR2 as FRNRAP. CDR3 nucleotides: TGTGCTAGTGGTCCTTCAGGGGGGGAGCTGTTTTTT. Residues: CASGPSGGELFF.

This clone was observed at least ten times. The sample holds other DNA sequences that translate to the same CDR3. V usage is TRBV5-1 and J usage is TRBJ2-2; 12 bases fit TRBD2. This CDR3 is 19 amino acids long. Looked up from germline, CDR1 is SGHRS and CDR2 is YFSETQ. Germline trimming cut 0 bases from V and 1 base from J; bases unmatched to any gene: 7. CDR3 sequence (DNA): TGCGCCAGCAGCTTGGCACTACTAGCGGGAGGCCAGAACACCGGGGAGCTGTTTTTT. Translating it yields CASSLALLAGGQNTGELFF.

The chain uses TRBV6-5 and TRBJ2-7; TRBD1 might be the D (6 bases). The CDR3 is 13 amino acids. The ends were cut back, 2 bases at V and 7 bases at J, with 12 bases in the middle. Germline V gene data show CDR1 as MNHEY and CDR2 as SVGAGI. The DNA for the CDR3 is TGTGCCAGCAGTTACGGAAAGGGGACAGAGCAGTACTTC. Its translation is CASSYGKGTEQYF.

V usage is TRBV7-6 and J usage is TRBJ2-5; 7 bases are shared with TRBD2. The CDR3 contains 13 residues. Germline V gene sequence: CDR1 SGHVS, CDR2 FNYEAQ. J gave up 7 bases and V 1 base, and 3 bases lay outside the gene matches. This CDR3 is CASSLVREGTQYF. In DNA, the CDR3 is TGTGCCAGCAGCTTAGTTAGGGAGGGGACCCAGTACTTC.

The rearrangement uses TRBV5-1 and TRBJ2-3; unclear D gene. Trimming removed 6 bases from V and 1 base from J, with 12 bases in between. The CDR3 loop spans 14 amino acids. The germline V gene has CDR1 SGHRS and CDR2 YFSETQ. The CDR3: CASTPYWRTDTQYF. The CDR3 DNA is TGCGCCAGCACCCCCTACTGGCGCACAGATACGCAGTATTTT. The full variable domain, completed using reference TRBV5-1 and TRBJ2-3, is KAGVTQTPRYLIKTRGQQVTLSCSPISGHRSVSWYQQTPGQGLQFLFEYFSETQRNKGNFPGRFSGRQFSNSRSEMNVSTLELGDSALYLCASTPYWRTDTQYFGPGTRLTVL.

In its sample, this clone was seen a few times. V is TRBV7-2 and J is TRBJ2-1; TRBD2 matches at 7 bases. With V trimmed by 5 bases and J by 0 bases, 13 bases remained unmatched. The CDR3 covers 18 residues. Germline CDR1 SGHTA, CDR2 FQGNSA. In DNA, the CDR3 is TGTGCCAGCAGCCCCCGAGGGGTCCGCGGGAGCTCCTACAATGAGCAGTTCTTC. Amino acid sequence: CASSPRGVRGSSYNEQFF.

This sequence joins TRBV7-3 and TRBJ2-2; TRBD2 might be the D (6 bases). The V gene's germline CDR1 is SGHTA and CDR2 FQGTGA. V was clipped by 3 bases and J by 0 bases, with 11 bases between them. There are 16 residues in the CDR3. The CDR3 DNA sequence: TGTGCCAGCAGCTTGGGGACTGTCGCGAACACCGGGGAGCTGTTTTTT. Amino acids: CASSLGTVANTGELFF.

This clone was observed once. The CDR3 bases are TGTGCCACCAGCAGAGACGGGAGTCACTATGGCTACACCTTC. It codes for CATSRDGSHYGYTF. The chain combines TRBV15 with TRBJ1-2; D gene unclear. The CDR3 has 14 residues. The ends were cut back, 0 bases at V and 3 bases at J, with 8 bases in the middle. From germline, CDR1 is LNHNV and CDR2 YYDKDF (reference sequence).

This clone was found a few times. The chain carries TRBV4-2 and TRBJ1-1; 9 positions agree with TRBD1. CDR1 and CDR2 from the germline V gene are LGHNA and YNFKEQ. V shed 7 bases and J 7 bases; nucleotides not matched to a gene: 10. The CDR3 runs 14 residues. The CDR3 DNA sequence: TGTGCCAGCAACATACTAAAGGGACAGGGTGAAGCTTTCTTT. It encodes CASNILKGQGEAFF.

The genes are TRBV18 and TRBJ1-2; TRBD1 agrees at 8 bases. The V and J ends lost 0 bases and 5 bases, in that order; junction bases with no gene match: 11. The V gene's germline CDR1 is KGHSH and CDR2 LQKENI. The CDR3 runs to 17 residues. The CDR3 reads CASSPPDRTGHNYGYTF. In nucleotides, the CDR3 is TGTGCCAGCTCACCACCGGATCGGACAGGGCATAATTATGGCTACACCTTC.